This is a list of T cell receptor beta chains from one sample in a study of blood T cell repertoires in COVID-19. Repertoires were generated with immunoSEQ multiplex PCR, while TCRdb's copy carries only in-frame clones and drops some. The data show more than 150,000 clones, 70% to 80% seen once. Sequencing was done on a sample of PBMCs or T cells enriched from blood (not recorded which). The receptors were gathered from a woman aged 45-65 years who had recovered from COVID-19. Each CDR3 is given with its conserved first and last residue. A D gene is named only where the DNA matches it firmly. Expanded clones get a size class; other rows say once, few or many, or leave the size out.

V,J,D,size,DNA,CDR3
TRBV6-5,TRBJ2-5,TRBD2,NA,TGTGCCAGCAAGCCAACTAGCGGGAGATGGGAGACCCAGTACTTC,CASKPTSGRWETQYF
TRBV10-2,TRBJ1-5,TRBD1,NA,TGCGCCAGCAGCCCGGGACAGCTCAATCAGCCCCAGCATTTT,CASSPGQLNQPQHF
TRBV12-3/TRBV12-4,TRBJ2-1,NA,NA,TGTGCCAGCAGTTTGTCTCCGGAGCAGTTCTTC,CASSLSPEQFF
TRBV27,TRBJ2-7,TRBD2,NA,TGTGCCAGCAGTTCATCGGGAGCGGGGCGCTACGAGCAGTACTTC,CASSSSGAGRYEQYF
TRBV18,TRBJ2-7,TRBD1,NA,TGTGCCAGCTCACCGCGACAGGGCGAGGGCGAGCAGTACTTC,CASSPRQGEGEQYF
TRBV7-2,TRBJ2-1,TRBD2,once,TGTGCCACCAAGAGCGGGAGAACCTACAATGAGCAGTTCTTC,CATKSGRTYNEQFF
TRBV6-5,TRBJ2-7,NA,NA,TGTGCCAGCAGGGCCGGGACTTTGAGCTCCTACGAGCAGTACTTC,CASRAGTLSSYEQYF
TRBV11-1,TRBJ2-2,NA,NA,TGTGCCAGCAGACCAGGGTACACCGGGGAGCTGTTTTTT,CASRPGYTGELFF
TRBV28,TRBJ2-7,TRBD2,few,TGTGCCAGCAGTTCTGGCGGGAGGGCCTACGAGCAGTACTTC,CASSSGGRAYEQYF
TRBV5-1,TRBJ2-3,NA,NA,TGCGCCAGCAGCTTGGGCCCGGTCCCGCAGTATTTT,CASSLGPVPQYF
TRBV15,TRBJ2-1,NA,NA,TGTGCCACCAGCAGAGATTCCAGCGGTTTTTACAATGAGCAGTTCTTC,CATSRDSSGFYNEQFF
TRBV3-1/TRBV3-2,TRBJ2-1,TRBD2,NA,TGTGCCAGCAGCCAAGGGAAGGACGTTGATAGCGGGAGGACCCATTACAATGAGCAGTTCTTC,CASSQGKDVDSGRTHYNEQFF
TRBV3-1/TRBV3-2,TRBJ1-1,NA,NA,TGTGCCAGCAGCCGAAAGGTCAAGGGGTTCACTGAAGCTTTCTTT,CASSRKVKGFTEAFF
TRBV5-1,TRBJ1-1,TRBD1,NA,TGCGCCAGCAGCCTTGGACAGGGTTTAAGAGCTTTCTTT,CASSLGQGLRAFF
TRBV27,TRBJ1-2,NA,NA,TGTGCCCCGGGAGCAGTGGGTACACCCAACTATGGCTACACCTTC,CAPGAVGTPNYGYTF
TRBV28,TRBJ1-2,NA,once,TGTGCCAGCAGTTGGATTCCAGGGGATCCCTATGGCTACACCTTC,CASSWIPGDPYGYTF
TRBV7-9,TRBJ2-5,NA,NA,TGTGCCAGCAGCGTCGACAGGATAGAGACCCAGTACTTC,CASSVDRIETQYF
TRBV18,TRBJ2-2,NA,NA,TGTGCCAGCTCACCACTGGGGCCGAACACCGGGGAGCTGTTTTTT,CASSPLGPNTGELFF
TRBV28,TRBJ2-1,NA,NA,TGTGCCAGCAGTCGACTAGGAGAGCAGTTCTTC,CASSRLGEQFF
TRBV6-1,TRBJ2-7,TRBD2,NA,TGTGCCAGCAGTGTACATAGCGGGAGCCCTAACCTCCCCTACGAGCAGTACTTC,CASSVHSGSPNLPYEQYF
TRBV5-1,TRBJ2-7,NA,NA,TGCGCCAGCAGCTTGGAGGGGACAATAATCTCCTACGAGCAGTACTTC,CASSLEGTIISYEQYF
TRBV4-1,TRBJ2-5,TRBD2,NA,TGCGCCAGCAGCCCCGGACTAGCCCGGGTTGGGACCCAGTACTTC,CASSPGLARVGTQYF
TRBV28,TRBJ2-7,TRBD1,NA,TGTGCCACTACACCTCCTGGGACAGGGCACTACGAGCAGTACTTC,CATTPPGTGHYEQYF
TRBV30,TRBJ1-5,NA,NA,TGTGCCTGGAGTGCCCATCAGGGGTTAAGCAATCAGCCCCAGCATTTT,CAWSAHQGLSNQPQHF
TRBV12-5,TRBJ2-1,TRBD1,NA,TGTGCTAGTGGTTTGGCCGGGACAGGGGGTCCGTTCTTC,CASGLAGTGGPFF
TRBV27,TRBJ1-5,NA,NA,TGTGCCAGCAGTGGACAGCCTAATCAGCCCCAGCATTTT,CASSGQPNQPQHF
TRBV27,TRBJ2-5,TRBD2,NA,TGTGCCAGCAGTTCAGGAGGGGCGGGGGGAGAGACCCAGTACTTC,CASSSGGAGGETQYF
TRBV4-3,TRBJ1-2,NA,NA,TGCGCCAGCAGCCAAGCCCAGGCAGCAGAATCTGGCTACACCTTC,CASSQAQAAESGYTF
TRBV7-3,TRBJ2-2,TRBD2,NA,TGTGCCAGCAGCTTATGGGCGGGAGGGACCACCGGGGAGCTGTTTTTT,CASSLWAGGTTGELFF
TRBV28,TRBJ2-1,TRBD2,NA,TGTGCCAGCAGTTCTGCTAGCGGGAGGCGGTATGAGCAGTTCTTC,CASSSASGRRYEQFF
TRBV12-3/TRBV12-4,TRBJ1-4,TRBD1,NA,TGTGCCAGCAGAACAGGGGGCAGGAAAAAACTGTTTTTT,CASRTGGRKKLFF